This T cell receptor (beta chain) derives from a study of cytomegalovirus exposure and HLA in healthy donors. Per the germline V gene, CDR1 is MDHEN and CDR2 is SYDVKM. This CDR3 contains 14 residues. The V end lost 6 bases, the J end lost 2 bases, and 13 bases lay between the germline ends. This clone was detected only a few times. Researchers ran the PCR with 60 Vbeta and 13 Jbeta primers. Sequencing used immunoSEQ multiplex PCR; TCRdb keeps in-frame clones, though not all of them. The sample contains some 150,000 clones, approximately 78% of which appear only once. Sequenced input: PBMCs. The clonotype comes from a woman aged 18-29 years in good health and CMV-seronegative. This chain connects TRBV28 to TRBJ1-1; D gene unclear. The CDR3 sequence: CASRLWADNTEAFF. CDR3 DNA: TGTGCCAGCAGGCTTTGGGCAGACAACACTGAAGCTTTCTTT.